This TCR beta chain emerged from a study of blood T cell repertoires in COVID-19. Whole-study context: The United States, Italy and Spain were the sources of the acute and convalescent COVID-19 samples. Sources were T cells, B-cell-depleted T cells, or PBMCs; the material itself was cDNA or gDNA.

Original processing notes: From reference gene primer amplification, estimates of nucleated cell counts were derived. TCRdb keeps only in-frame clones here, not all; method: immunoSEQ multiplex PCR. V and J calls plus clone size are reproduced from that table; the DNA served to infer D and trimming. Among more than 85,000 clones listed, 85% were seen once. Germline assignment: CDR1 MDHEN and CDR2 SYDVKM. V lost 6 bases to trimming and J lost 8 bases, with 13 bases between them. The CDR3 loop spans 12 amino acids. What was sequenced was peripheral blood. This receptor was obtained from an elderly man with acute or convalescent COVID-19. The chain combines TRBV28 with TRBJ1-2; D possibly corresponds to TRBD1 (5 bases). CDR3 sequence reads: CASSDSVTGYTF. The CDR3 DNA follows: TGTGCCAGCAGCGACAGCGTTACGGGCTACACCTTC.